A selection of T cell receptor beta chains follows, all from one sample in a study of PD-L1 blockade in urothelial cancer. The assay was immunoSEQ multiplex PCR, and TCRdb's table has in-frame clones only and misses some. Among 35,000 to 45,000 clones listed, about 90% were seen once. The material was PBMCs, obtained around atezolizumab (anti-PD-L1) treatment. The receptors were gathered from a man between 65 and 85 years old with urothelial cancer. Both conserved end residues are part of each CDR3. D genes are given only for firm matches. Rows give clone size only sometimes, using once, few, many, or a class for an expanded clone.

-	TRBV4-2	TRBJ1-2	-	TGTGCCAGCAGCCAAGGCAGGGATGCCGGCTATGGCTACACCTTC	CASSQGRDAGYGYTF
-	TRBV11-2	TRBJ2-1	-	TGTGCCAGCAGCCCAGAGGGCAGGGGCTGGTACAATGAGCAGTTCTTC	CASSPEGRGWYNEQFF
-	TRBV9	TRBJ1-2	-	TGTGCCAGCAGCGTAGAGGAGGGAAACTATGGCTACACCTTC	CASSVEEGNYGYTF
-	TRBV11-2	TRBJ2-5	-	TGTGCCAGCAGCTTAGCAGGGATCCAAGAGACCCAGTACTTC	CASSLAGIQETQYF
-	TRBV7-9	TRBJ2-7	once	TGTGCCAGCAGCGACGACAGCTCCTACGAGCAGTACTTC	CASSDDSSYEQYF
TRBD1	TRBV5-1	TRBJ1-4	-	TGCGCCAGCAGCTTGGGGACAGGGGGCGGTTCGACTAATGAAAAACTGTTTTTT	CASSLGTGGGSTNEKLFF
TRBD2	TRBV14	TRBJ2-3	-	TGTGCCAGCAGCCAAGAGGGGGGGTTCGGACTAACCACAGATACGCAGTATTTT	CASSQEGGFGLTTDTQYF
-	TRBV19	TRBJ2-3	-	TGTGCCAGTAGTATAGATGGGAGGCGGGTAGATACGCAGTATTTT	CASSIDGRRVDTQYF
TRBD1	TRBV5-1	TRBJ1-2	-	TGCGCCAGCAGCTCAGTCCCGGGACAGGGGTCTACCTATGGCTACACCTTC	CASSSVPGQGSTYGYTF
-	TRBV5-6	TRBJ1-5	once	TGTGCCAGCAGCGGGGGGATGAATCAGCCCCAGCATTTT	CASSGGMNQPQHF
-	TRBV5-1	TRBJ1-1	-	TGCGCCAGCAGCTTTAAGGGGCGAGAAGCTTTCTTT	CASSFKGREAFF
-	TRBV7-3	TRBJ2-2	-	TGTGCCAGCAGCTTCTCTAGCACCGGGGAGCTGTTTTTT	CASSFSSTGELFF
TRBD2	TRBV7-2	TRBJ2-7	once	TGTGCCAGCAGCTTAGATGGGGGGGTTACCGAGCAGTACTTC	CASSLDGGVTEQYF
-	TRBV9	TRBJ1-4	-	TGTGCCAGCAGCGCCGAACAGAGGGCCCGGGCAACTAATGAAAAACTGTTTTTT	CASSAEQRARATNEKLFF
-	TRBV2	TRBJ2-7	-	TGTGCCAGCAGTGTCGAGGGTTACGAGCAGTACTTC	CASSVEGYEQYF
-	TRBV5-1	TRBJ2-7	-	TGCGCCAGCAGTCCGGGACTTACCTCCTACGAGCAGTACTTC	CASSPGLTSYEQYF
TRBD1	TRBV29-1	TRBJ1-4	-	TGCAGCGTTCCATCCGGGACAGGGGATGAAAAACTGTTTTTT	CSVPSGTGDEKLFF
-	TRBV27	TRBJ2-1	few	TGTGCCAGCAGTTACGGGAACTACAATGAGCAGTTCTTC	CASSYGNYNEQFF
TRBD1	TRBV5-1	TRBJ2-7	-	TGCGCCAGCAGCTTACAGGGGGCATTAGGGTACGAGCAGTACTTC	CASSLQGALGYEQYF
TRBD2	TRBV28	TRBJ2-1	-	TGTGCCAGCAGTAAAGGACTAGCGGGAAGGGAGCAGTTCTTC	CASSKGLAGREQFF
TRBD2	TRBV28	TRBJ2-7	-	TGTGCCAGCAGTCCTGGACTAGCGGGAGCGTACGAGCAGTACTTC	CASSPGLAGAYEQYF
TRBD2	TRBV7-6	TRBJ2-7	-	TGTGCCAGCAGCTTGACCCGAGGGACTAGCGGGAGCGAGCAGTACTTC	CASSLTRGTSGSEQYF
-	TRBV21-1	TRBJ2-4	-	TGTGCCAGCAGTCGACAGGGGGCTGCAGCCAAAAACATTCAGTACTTC	CASSRQGAAAKNIQYF
TRBD1	TRBV6-4	TRBJ2-1	-	TGTGCCAGCTCACAGGGGCAAGGGAACAATGAGCAGTTCTTC	CASSQGQGNNEQFF
TRBD2	TRBV27	TRBJ2-1	-	TGTGCCAGCAGTCCCCTTGGCGGGAGGGCCGGAAATGAGCAGTTCTTC	CASSPLGGRAGNEQFF
-	TRBV6-6	TRBJ1-3	-	TGTGCCAGCATAGGAGAGGGAAGAAACACCATATATTTT	CASIGEGRNTIYF
-	TRBV6-5	TRBJ2-1	-	TGTGCCAGCAGTTACTCGTCCAGGGGTGAGCAGTTCTTC	CASSYSSRGEQFF
TRBD2	TRBV10-3	TRBJ2-7	once	TGTGCCATCAGGGGGACTAGCCGATCCTACGAGCAGTACTTC	CAIRGTSRSYEQYF
-	TRBV12-5	TRBJ2-3	-	TGTGCTAGTGGTTTAGGACAGCCCACAGATACGCAGTATTTT	CASGLGQPTDTQYF
-	TRBV10-2	TRBJ2-3	-	TGCGCCAGCAGTGGACTAGGGATCACAGATACGCAGTATTTT	CASSGLGITDTQYF
-	TRBV5-1	TRBJ2-1	-	TGCGCCAGCAGCTTCCGTGCTGGGGCTGACAATGAGCAGTTCTTC	CASSFRAGADNEQFF